This is a list of T cell receptor beta chains from one sample in a study of T cell repertoires in cytomegalovirus infection. These receptors lack a known antigen. In TCRdb, the reads were re-called with MiXCR into one record per CDR3 protein. The sample has about 110,000 distinct CDR3 sequences, roughly 41% seen once. Here the sequenced sample was CD8+ T cells from cultured PBMCs, taken from culture after CMV antigen stimulation. The receptors come from a human donor in good health (CMV status not recorded). Some clones in this sample may be carry-over from other donors' samples. CDR3s include the opening cysteine and the closing phenylalanine or tryptophan. A D gene is named only where the DNA matches it firmly. For some rows the clone size is stated as once, few or many, or as a class when expanded; others skip it.

J	D	V	size	DNA	CDR3
TRBJ1-1	NA	TRBV5-1	NA	TGCGCCAGCAGCTTGGAGGGGCCGAACACTGAAGCTTTCTTT	CASSLEGPNTEAFF
TRBJ2-5	NA	TRBV7-9	few	TGTGCCAGCAGCTTAGGGGGGTTTGGCGCAGAGACCCAGTACTTC	CASSLGGFGAETQYF
TRBJ1-4	NA	TRBV7-9	NA	TGTGCCAGCAGCTCCAGGGTGGCGACTAATGAAAAACTGTTTTTT	CASSSRVATNEKLFF
TRBJ2-1	TRBD2	TRBV7-2	many	TGTGCCAGCAGCTTATTAGGTGTAGCGGGGGCCCAGAGGTACAATGAGCAGTTCTTC	CASSLLGVAGAQRYNEQFF
TRBJ1-1	NA	TRBV7-2	NA	TGTGCCAGCAGCCTAGGGGCGGGGGCCCCCACTGAAGCTTTCTTT	CASSLGAGAPTEAFF
TRBJ2-2	TRBD1	TRBV20-1	few	TGCAGTGCCAGGCTGGGGGGGACAGGGCCCACCGGGGAGCTGTTTTTT	CSARLGGTGPTGELFF
TRBJ2-1	NA	TRBV11-3	NA	TGTGCCAGCAGTTCCGACGGATCCCACCAGGGTGAGCAGTTCTTC	CASSSDGSHQGEQFF
TRBJ2-1	TRBD1	TRBV7-9	many	TGTGCCAGCAGCAGACCGGGACAGGGAAATGAGCAGTTCTTC	CASSRPGQGNEQFF
TRBJ2-1	TRBD1	TRBV25-1	NA	TGTGCCAGCACCCGCCAACTGACAGGGGGCAATGAGCAGTTCTTC	CASTRQLTGGNEQFF
TRBJ2-1	TRBD2	TRBV7-3	many	TGTGCCAGCAGCTCCCGACTAGCGGGGGGTGAGCAGTTCTTC	CASSSRLAGGEQFF
TRBJ1-1	NA	TRBV7-2	few	TGTGCCAGCAGCTCTCTGGGACCTGGCACTGAAGCTTTCTTT	CASSSLGPGTEAFF
TRBJ1-4	NA	TRBV7-2	NA	TGTGCCAGCAGCCCAGGCGGGGGGGGAATTGGTGAAAAACTGTTTTTT	CASSPGGGGIGEKLFF
TRBJ2-7	NA	TRBV2	many	TGTGCCAGCAGTGCAGGGGCCAGCTCCTACGAGCAGTACTTC	CASSAGASSYEQYF
TRBJ2-3	NA	TRBV9	NA	TGTGCCAGCAGCCCTTCGGTCGTGGAAACAGATACGCAGTATTTT	CASSPSVVETDTQYF
TRBJ1-2	NA	TRBV7-8	NA	TGTGCCAGCAGCTTAGTTGGGGAGTCTAACTATGGCTACACCTTC	CASSLVGESNYGYTF
TRBJ2-7	NA	TRBV7-3	NA	TGTGCCAGCAGCTTAATGGGGAAAACGGAGCAGTACTTC	CASSLMGKTEQYF
TRBJ2-5	TRBD1	TRBV12-3/TRBV12-4	many	TGTGCCAGCAGTCCCGGGACAGGGGAAGAGACCCAGTACTTC	CASSPGTGEETQYF
TRBJ2-1	NA	TRBV6-6	NA	TGTGCCAGCTGCGCGAGGGGTGAGCAGTTCTTC	CASCARGEQFF
TRBJ2-7	NA	TRBV18	NA	TGTGCCAGCTCACCGGATAACTACGAGCAGTACTTC	CASSPDNYEQYF
TRBJ1-1	NA	TRBV15	few	TGTGCCACCAGCACCTTGGACGGAAACACTGAAGCTTTCTTT	CATSTLDGNTEAFF
TRBJ2-5	NA	TRBV12-3/TRBV12-4	once	TGTGCCAGCAGCTCTATAGCAGGGCCGGGGACCCAGTACTTC	CASSSIAGPGTQYF
TRBJ2-3	NA	TRBV27	NA	TGTGCCAGCAGTCCCACCGACATTACAGATACGCAGTATTTT	CASSPTDITDTQYF
TRBJ2-7	NA	TRBV25-1	NA	TGTGCCAGCAGTGAATTCGACTACGAGCAGTACTTC	CASSEFDYEQYF
TRBJ2-5	NA	TRBV12-3/TRBV12-4	NA	TGTGCCAGCAGACCCTCCTTGGGTGGGGAGACCCAGTACTTC	CASRPSLGGETQYF
TRBJ1-1	NA	TRBV7-2	NA	TGTGCCAGCACCGCGCTGATGCGCACTGAAGCTTTCTTT	CASTALMRTEAFF
TRBJ2-7	TRBD1	TRBV29-1	NA	TGCAGCGCGTTACAGGGGGCTTCCTACGAGCAGTACTTC	CSALQGASYEQYF
TRBJ1-4	NA	TRBV7-9	few	TGTGCCAGCAGCGGAGTCGGAAAACTGTTTTTT	CASSGVGKLFF
TRBJ1-5	TRBD1	TRBV7-2	NA	TGTGCCAGCAGCAGTCGCAGGGGGGATCAGCCCCAGCATTTT	CASSSRRGDQPQHF
TRBJ1-2	NA	TRBV6-2/TRBV6-3	few	TGTGCCAGCAGCGACCCCGGTGCAGGGGATGGCTACACCTTC	CASSDPGAGDGYTF
TRBJ2-3	NA	TRBV12-3/TRBV12-4	NA	TGTGCCAGCAGTTTGTACAGCGCCATCACAGATACGCAGTATTTT	CASSLYSAITDTQYF
TRBJ2-5	TRBD2	TRBV20-1	NA	TGCAGTGCTAGAGTTGGACTAGCGGGGCAAGAGACCCAGTACTTC	CSARVGLAGQETQYF
TRBJ2-1	NA	TRBV7-8	NA	TGTGCCAGCAGCTTGATCGATAATGAGCAGTTCTTC	CASSLIDNEQFF
TRBJ2-1	TRBD2	TRBV12-3/TRBV12-4	many	TGTGCCAGCAGTTTCCTTGGACTAGCGGGGGGGAAACCTAACAATGAGCAGTTCTTC	CASSFLGLAGGKPNNEQFF
TRBJ1-2	NA	TRBV19	NA	TGTGCCAGTAGCTTCGGGGGTGACTACTATGGCTACACCTTC	CASSFGGDYYGYTF
TRBJ1-5	NA	TRBV7-9	NA	TGTGCCAGCAAGGTAGGCAATCAGCCCCAGCATTTT	CASKVGNQPQHF
TRBJ2-5	TRBD2	TRBV4-1	NA	TGTGCCAGCAGCCAAGAGTTGACTAGCGGGGGCCAAGAGACCCAGTACTTC	CASSQELTSGGQETQYF
TRBJ2-2	NA	TRBV12-3/TRBV12-4	few	TGTGCCAGCAGGGAGGGGCAAGTGAACACCGGGGAGCTGTTTTTT	CASREGQVNTGELFF
TRBJ2-6	TRBD1	TRBV24-1	NA	TGTGCCACCAGCGAGACCAGGGGGCCTGGGGCCAACGTCCTGACTTTC	CATSETRGPGANVLTF
TRBJ2-5	NA	TRBV24-1	many	TGTGCCACCAGTGATTTACAGGGCTCCCAGTACTTC	CATSDLQGSQYF
TRBJ2-1	TRBD1	TRBV12-5	once	TGTGCTTCCGACAGGGGCGGAAATGAGCAGTTCTTC	CASDRGGNEQFF
TRBJ2-3	TRBD1	TRBV9	NA	TGTGCCAGCAGCCTGACAGGGATGACAGATACGCAGTATTTT	CASSLTGMTDTQYF
TRBJ2-1	TRBD2	TRBV7-2	few	TGTGCCAGCAGCTTAGGTTCCAGCGGGGGGAACAATGAGCAGTTCTTC	CASSLGSSGGNNEQFF
TRBJ2-3	NA	TRBV27	many	TGTGCCAGCAAACAGAGCGGCGGAGATACGCAGTATTTT	CASKQSGGDTQYF
TRBJ2-5	TRBD1	TRBV11-2	few	TGTGCCAGCAGAGTTACAGGGGGAGAAGAGACCCAGTACTTC	CASRVTGGEETQYF
TRBJ2-7	NA	TRBV7-8	NA	TGTGCCAGCAGCCACGGTACCGGCGAGCAGTACTTC	CASSHGTGEQYF
TRBJ2-7	NA	TRBV7-2	few	TGTGCCAGCAGTTTACTTCTTGATTTTGGAGAGCAGTACTTC	CASSLLLDFGEQYF
TRBJ2-7	TRBD1	TRBV6-6	NA	TGTGCCAGCAGGAACGGACAGGGGGGACCTTTTATTTTCTACGAGCAGTACTTC	CASRNGQGGPFIFYEQYF
TRBJ2-7	TRBD1	TRBV12-3/TRBV12-4	few	TGTGCCAGCAGCTTACAGGGGGGCTCCTACGAGCAGTACTTC	CASSLQGGSYEQYF
TRBJ1-1	NA	TRBV19	NA	TGTGCCAGTAGTATGCTGGCAGGCCACACTGAAGCTTTCTTT	CASSMLAGHTEAFF
TRBJ2-3	NA	TRBV2	few	TGTGCCAGCACCCCGGGGAGAACAGATACGCAGTATTTT	CASTPGRTDTQYF
TRBJ2-7	NA	TRBV27	NA	TGTGCCAGCAGTACCACAGGGTCCAACGAGCAGTACTTC	CASSTTGSNEQYF
TRBJ2-7	TRBD2	TRBV6-6	NA	TGTGCCAGCAGCCACCCTCAGACTAGCGCTTCCTACGAGCAGTACTTC	CASSHPQTSASYEQYF
TRBJ2-7	NA	TRBV27	NA	TGTGCCAGCAGTTCCAGGGCGGCCGCCCTCCTCTACGAGCAGTACTTC	CASSSRAAALLYEQYF
TRBJ1-1	NA	TRBV2	NA	TGTGCCATAACCGGGCTTTTGAACACTGAAGCTTTCTTT	CAITGLLNTEAFF
TRBJ2-7	NA	TRBV27	NA	TGTGCCAGCAGTTTATTCCAGGGACCCTACGAGCAGTACTTC	CASSLFQGPYEQYF
TRBJ1-4	NA	TRBV6-5	NA	TGTGCCAGCAGTTCGTTGCTGGGATCTTCTGAAAAACTGTTTTTT	CASSSLLGSSEKLFF
TRBJ1-5	NA	TRBV7-9	few	TGTGCCAGCGCAGGGGCGGCCAATCAGCCCCAGCATTTT	CASAGAANQPQHF